This T cell receptor beta chain was obtained from a study of blood T cell repertoires in COVID-19. Study background: Acute and convalescent COVID-19 specimens originated in the United States, Italy and Spain. Nucleic acid was either cDNA or gDNA, and it came from T cells, B-cell-depleted T cells, or PBMCs.

Measured with immunoSEQ multiplex PCR; TCRdb has only the in-frame clones, and not every one. The sample contains 150,000 to 200,000 clones, around 85% of which appear only once. The TCR originated in a human donor with acute or convalescent COVID-19. The donor label of this sample is uncertain. The sample consisted of peripheral blood.

CDR3 bases: TGTGCCCGGGGTAGGGGGACAGGGGTTAATATTAACTCCTACGAGCAGTACTTC. Its protein product is CARGRGTGVNINSYEQYF. The V call is TRBV30, the J call TRBJ2-7, with 10 bases identical to TRBD1. The CDR3 is 18 residues long. Germline assignment: CDR1 GTSNPN and CDR2 SVGIG (reference sequence). V dropped 8 bases and J dropped 0; count of bases not matched to a gene: 19. Filled out from reference TRBV30 and TRBJ2-7, the complete variable domain reads SQTIHQWPATLVQPVGSPLSLECTVEGTSNPNLYWYRQAAGRGLQLLFYSVGIGQISSEVPQNLSASRPQDRQFILSSKKLLLSDSGFYLCARGRGTGVNINSYEQYFGPGTRLTVT.